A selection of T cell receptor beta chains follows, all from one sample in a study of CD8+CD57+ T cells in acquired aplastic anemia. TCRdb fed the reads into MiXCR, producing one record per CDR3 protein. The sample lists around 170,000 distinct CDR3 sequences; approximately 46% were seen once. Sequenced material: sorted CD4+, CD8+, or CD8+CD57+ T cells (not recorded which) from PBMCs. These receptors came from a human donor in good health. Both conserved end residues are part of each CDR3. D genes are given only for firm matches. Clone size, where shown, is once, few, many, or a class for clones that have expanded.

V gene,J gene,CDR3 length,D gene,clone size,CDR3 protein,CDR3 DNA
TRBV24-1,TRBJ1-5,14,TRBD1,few,CATSSGTGNQPQHF,TGTGCCACCAGCTCCGGGACAGGCAATCAGCCCCAGCATTTT
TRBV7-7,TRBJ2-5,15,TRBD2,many,CASSQGLAGKETQYF,TGTGCTAGCAGTCAGGGACTAGCGGGAAAAGAGACCCAGTACTTC
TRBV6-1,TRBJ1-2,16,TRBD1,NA,CASSPGTAYLNYGYTF,TGTGCCAGCAGCCCCGGGACAGCATACCTCAACTATGGCTACACCTTC
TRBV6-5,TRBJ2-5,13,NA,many,CASSYTGRETQYF,TGTGCCAGCAGTTACACGGGGAGAGAGACCCAGTACTTC
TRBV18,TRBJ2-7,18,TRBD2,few,CASSPPASGRPSSYEQYF,TGTGCCAGCTCACCTCCGGCTAGCGGGAGGCCGAGCTCCTACGAGCAGTACTTC
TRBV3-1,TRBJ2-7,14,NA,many,CASSQGGRVHEQYF,TGTGCCAGCAGCCAGGGGGGAAGGGTACACGAGCAGTACTTC
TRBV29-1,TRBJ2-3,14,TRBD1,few,CSVWDRGPTDTQYF,TGCAGCGTTTGGGACAGGGGGCCGACAGATACGCAGTATTTT
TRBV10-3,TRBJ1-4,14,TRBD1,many,CAIRQGAANEKLFF,TGTGCCATCAGGCAGGGGGCGGCTAATGAAAAACTGTTTTTT
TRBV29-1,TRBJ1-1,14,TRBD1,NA,CSVRGRLSNTEAFF,TGCAGCGTCAGGGGGCGTTTGAGTAACACTGAAGCTTTCTTT
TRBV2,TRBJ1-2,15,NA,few,CASSASGGGNYGYTF,TGTGCCAGCAGTGCCTCCGGAGGGGGGAACTATGGCTACACCTTC
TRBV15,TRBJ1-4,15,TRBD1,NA,CATSAPGTGVQKLFF,TGTGCCACCAGCGCGCCCGGGACAGGGGTTCAAAAACTGTTTTTT
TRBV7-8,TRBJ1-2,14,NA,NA,CASSLGGRFYGYTF,TGTGCCAGCAGCTTAGGGGGCAGATTCTATGGCTACACCTTC
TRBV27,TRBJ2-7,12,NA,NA,CASSARPDEQYF,TGTGCCAGCAGCGCTCGCCCGGACGAGCAGTACTTC
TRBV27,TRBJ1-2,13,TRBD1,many,CASSTRTGDGYTF,TGTGCCAGCAGTACGAGGACAGGGGACGGCTACACCTTC
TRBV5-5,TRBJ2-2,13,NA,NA,CASLWGYTGELFF,TGTGCCAGCCTCTGGGGTTACACCGGGGAGCTGTTTTTT
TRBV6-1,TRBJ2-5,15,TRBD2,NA,CASRRTREESETQYF,TGTGCCAGCCGGAGAACGCGGGAGGAATCGGAGACCCAGTACTTC
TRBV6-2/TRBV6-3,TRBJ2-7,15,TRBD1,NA,CTSSYGTGRTYEQYF,TGTACCAGCAGTTACGGGACAGGGAGGACCTACGAGCAGTACTTC
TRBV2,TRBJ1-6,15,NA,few,CASSELGGSNSPLHF,TGTGCCAGCAGTGAACTGGGGGGGAGTAATTCACCCCTCCACTTT
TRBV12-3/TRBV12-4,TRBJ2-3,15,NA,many,CASSPWRSSTDTQYF,TGTGCCAGCAGTCCCTGGCGATCAAGCACAGATACGCAGTATTTT
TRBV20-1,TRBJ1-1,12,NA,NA,CSALQQGKGTFF,TGCAGTGCTCTCCAACAGGGCAAGGGGACTTTCTTT
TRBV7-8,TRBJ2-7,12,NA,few,CASSLMSYEQYF,TGTGCCAGCAGCTTAATGTCCTACGAGCAGTACTTC
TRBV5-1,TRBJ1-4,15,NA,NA,CASSITGRTNEKLFF,TGCGCCAGCAGCATTACAGGGAGGACTAATGAAAAACTGTTTTTT
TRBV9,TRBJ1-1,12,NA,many,CASVGENTEAFF,TGTGCCAGTGTGGGTGAGAACACTGAAGCTTTCTTT
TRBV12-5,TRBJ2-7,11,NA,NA,CASGPPYEQYF,TGTGCTAGTGGCCCTCCCTACGAGCAGTACTTC
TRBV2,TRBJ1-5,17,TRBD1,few,CASRATRDRVYNQPQHF,TGTGCCAGCAGAGCTACACGGGACAGGGTCTACAATCAGCCCCAGCATTTT
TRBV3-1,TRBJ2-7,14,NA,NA,CASSQNPLTYEQYF,TGTGCCAGCAGCCAAAACCCACTCACCTACGAGCAGTACTTC
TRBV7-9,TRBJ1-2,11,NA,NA,CASTSDYGYTF,TGTGCCAGCACTTCAGACTATGGCTACACCTTC
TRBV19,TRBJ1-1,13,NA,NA,CASSTDENTEAFF,TGTGCCAGTAGTACCGACGAGAACACTGAAGCTTTCTTT
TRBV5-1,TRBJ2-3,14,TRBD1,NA,CASSPGQVTDTQYF,TGCGCCAGCAGCCCGGGACAGGTAACAGATACGCAGTATTTT
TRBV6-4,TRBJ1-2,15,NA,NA,CASSDSNRWGDGYTF,TGTGCCAGCAGTGACTCGAACCGTTGGGGCGATGGCTACACCTTC
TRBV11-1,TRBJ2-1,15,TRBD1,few,CASAKGQGLYNEQFF,TGTGCCAGCGCCAAGGGACAGGGGCTTTACAATGAGCAGTTCTTC
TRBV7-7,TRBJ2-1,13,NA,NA,CASSLQRYNEQFF,TGTGCTAGCAGCTTACAAAGATACAATGAGCAGTTCTTC
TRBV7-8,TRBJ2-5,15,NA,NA,CASSPSPGAGETQYF,TGTGCCAGCAGCCCTTCCCCGGGGGCTGGGGAGACCCAGTACTTC